The 2 T cell receptor beta chains given below trace back to one sample, sequenced in a study of T cell responses to AZD1222 COVID-19 vaccine (dated by TCRdb to 2020 to 2023). Library generation was performed with the immunoSEQ multiplex PCR assay. TCRdb took this table from immuneACCESS and kept in-frame rearrangements with V and J called. Such tables lack part of the clones; where checked against another copy, unresolved V genes explain under half of the gap, and the rest is unexplained. This sample gives approximately 120,000 clones in total; around 90% of them show up just once. The top ten hold roughly 13% of the sample. This sample's time point label indicates: baseline before first vaccination. Reading the label with the study, this specimen's treatment or condition is: meningococcal conjugate vaccine given as trial control. The sequenced sample was peripheral blood, obtained on day 0 of MenACWY control vaccination. The receptors here all came from an adult in good health.

The count of this clone is one. V usage is TRBV3-1 (or the pseudogene TRBV3-2) and J usage is TRBJ2-4; possibly TRBD2 for D (5 bases). The germline CDR1 and CDR2 sequences are LGHDT and YNNKEL (reference sequence). This CDR3 contains 15 residues. The V and J ends lost 5 bases and 0 bases respectively, with 11 bases between them. CDR3 coding DNA: TGTGCCAGCAGCTATACTAGGCTAGCCAAAAACATTCAGTACTTC. Its translation is CASSYTRLAKNIQYF.

The chain couples TRBV7-8 to TRBJ1-1, with D perhaps TRBD1 (5 bases). Germline CDR1 reads SGHVS; CDR2 reads FQNEAQ. This CDR3 spans 15 amino acids. The V and J ends lost 4 bases and 0 bases respectively, with 12 bases between them. Here the CDR3 DNA reads TGTGCCAGCAGCTATGGGGGTGGTATGAACACTGAAGCTTTCTTT. Its protein product is CASSYGGGMNTEAFF.